The 17 T cell receptor beta chains presented below share a single source sample, sequenced in a study of identifying expanded T cells in peripheral blood. Assay: immunoSEQ multiplex PCR; the TCRdb copy retains only in-frame clones and omits some. The sample lists some 96,000 clones, 80% to 90% occurring once. Sequencing was performed on blood. These receptor sequences come from a person between 18 and 75 years old in good health.

The gene calls are TRBV15 and TRBJ2-2; 9 bases line up with TRBD2. The germline V gene encodes CDR1 LNHNV and CDR2 YYDKDF (reference sequence). The junction had 4 bases not matched to a gene; V was cut back by 3 bases and J by 5 bases. The CDR3 totals 15 residues. CDR3 loop: CATSRSAGGTGELFF. CDR3 DNA: TGTGCCACCAGCAGGAGCGCGGGGGGGACCGGGGAGCTGTTTTTT.

CDR3 DNA sequence: TGTGCCAGCAGTTCCAAGTCATCTGGGGGGAAAGAGACCCAGTACTTC. Amino acid sequence: CASSSKSSGGKETQYF. The chain has TRBV27 and TRBJ2-5; maybe TRBD2 (6 bases). Looked up from germline, CDR1 is MNHEY and CDR2 is SMNVEV (reference sequence). There are 16 residues in the CDR3. V lost 4 bases, J lost 3 bases, and 18 bases lay in between.

On this clone: A much larger clonotype is one base distant, so this may be a read error. This rearrangement joins TRBV29-1 to TRBJ1-2; a possible D gene is TRBD1 (5 bases). The germline V gene has CDR1 SQVTM and CDR2 ANQGSEA. The CDR3 consists of 13 residues. The CDR3 region has the DNA TGCAGCGTTAAAGACGCGGGGGGGTATGGCTACACCTTC. Protein: CSVKDAGGYGYTF.

The CDR3 nucleotides read TGTGCCAGCAGCAAAGTTTTCAGTCTAGCGGGAGAGACCCAGTACTTC. Translation gives CASSKVFSLAGETQYF. The chain is built from TRBV21-1 and TRBJ2-5; the table gives TRBD2 as D, unverified against the DNA. TRBV21-1 has pseudogene status. The CDR3 contains 16 residues.

This clone appeared once. V is TRBV7-3 and J is TRBJ1-1, with D possibly TRBD1 on 5 matching bases. The CDR3 covers 16 residues. The V and J ends lost 1 base and 4 bases respectively, with 16 bases between them. Germline CDR1 reads SGHTA; CDR2 reads FQGTGA. CDR3 nucleotides: TGTGCCAGCAGCTTAAGGGGGGTCCAGGGAGGCACTGAAGCTTTCTTT. It codes for CASSLRGVQGGTEAFF. Variable domain in full (rest from reference TRBV7-3 and TRBJ1-1): GAGVSQTPSNKVTEKGKYVELRCDPISGHTALYWYRQSLGQGPEFLIYFQGTGAADDSGLPNDRFFAVRPEGSVSTLKIQRTERGDSAVYLCASSLRGVQGGTEAFFGQGTRLTVV.

A single count supports this clone. This chain uses TRBV28 with TRBJ1-6; TRBD1 is a possible D gene (6 bases). This CDR3 has 13 residues. Germline lookup yields CDR1 MDHEN and CDR2 SYDVKM. Trimming pared 6 bases from V and 13 bases from J, leaving 16 bases between. The CDR3 spells CASRQGGFKPLHF. The CDR3 DNA is TGTGCCAGCAGGCAAGGGGGTTTTAAGCCCCTCCACTTT.

CDR3 DNA sequence: TGTGCCAGTAGTGTATCCGGGGGCTGGTTCGATGAGCAGTTCTTC. Its protein is CASSVSGGWFDEQFF. The chain links TRBV19 to TRBJ2-1; D assignment may be TRBD1 or TRBD2 (6 bases each). The germline V gene has CDR1 LNHDA and CDR2 SQIVND (reference sequence). This CDR3 has 15 amino acids. V was trimmed by 5 bases and J by 8 bases, leaving 19 bases between them.

V is TRBV19 and J is TRBJ1-5; D perhaps matches TRBD1 (6 bases). This CDR3 is 15 amino acids long. V was cut by 5 bases and J by 0 bases, with 11 bases left in between. Germline CDR1 LNHDA, CDR2 SQIVND (reference sequence). The CDR3 sequence is CASSQRQASNQPQHF. The DNA of the CDR3 is TGTGCCAGTAGTCAGAGACAGGCTAGCAATCAGCCCCAGCATTTT.

The gene calls are TRBV7-9 and TRBJ2-1; 8 bases line up with TRBD1. The CDR3 has 15 amino acids. V gave up 1 base and J gave up 5 bases; unmatched junction bases: 4. Germline assignment: CDR1 SEHNR and CDR2 FQNEAQ (reference sequence). CDR3 coding DNA: TGTGCCAGCAGCTTAGTGACAGGGGCGAACAATGAGCAGTTCTTC. It is translated as CASSLVTGANNEQFF.

The chain has TRBV7-3 and TRBJ1-1; D not resolved. The CDR3 sequence is 15 residues long. The V and J ends lost 2 bases and 2 bases respectively, with 12 bases between them. From germline, CDR1 is SGHTA and CDR2 FQGTGA. CDR3 sequence reads: CASSLVTETNTEAFF. CDR3 in DNA: TGTGCCAGCAGCTTAGTGACGGAGACCAACACTGAAGCTTTCTTT.

The chain couples TRBV29-1 to TRBJ1-3; D not certain. Germline lookup yields CDR1 SQVTM and CDR2 ANQGSEA. The V end lost 7 bases, the J end lost 0 bases, and 16 bases lay between the germline ends. The CDR3 is 15 amino acids. In DNA form, the CDR3 reads TGCAGCGCTTTCGGGCAGGAAAGCTCTGGAAACACCATATATTTT. Protein sequence: CSAFGQESSGNTIYF.

The chain couples TRBV27 to TRBJ1-1, with D maybe TRBD1 (5 bases). The V end was cut by 4 bases, the J end by 4 bases, with 10 bases between. There are 13 residues in the CDR3. Germline loops: CDR1 MNHEY, CDR2 SMNVEV (reference sequence). This CDR3 is CASSSPRGTEAFF. CDR3 in DNA: TGTGCCAGCAGTTCCCCGAGGGGCACTGAAGCTTTCTTT.

The chain joins TRBV30 to TRBJ1-4; D gene unclear. CDR3 length: 13 amino acids. V lost 1 base, J lost 3 bases, and 6 bases lay in between. Germline loops: CDR1 GTSNPN, CDR2 SVGIG (reference sequence). In nucleotides, the CDR3 is TGTGCCTGGAGTGGGCAGGCTAATGAAAAACTGTTTTTT. This codes for CAWSGQANEKLFF.

This chain connects TRBV6-6 to TRBJ1-2; 8 nucleotides align to TRBD1. CDR1 is MNHNY, CDR2 SVGAGI, per germline (reference sequence). The trim removed 6 bases at V and 8 bases at J, leaving 8 bases unmatched. There are 13 residues in the CDR3. As DNA, the CDR3 is TGTGCCAGCAGGGCGGACAGGGTTGAGGGCTACACCTTC. As protein: CASRADRVEGYTF.

The chain employs TRBV18 and TRBJ1-2; D is uncertain. Between the trimmed V and J ends, which lost 2 bases and 2 bases, there was a span of 9 bases. CDR1 and CDR2 (germline): KGHSH, LQKENI. This CDR3 comprises 14 residues. The CDR3 nucleotides are TGTGCCAGCTCACCATTGGGCAGCAACTATGGCTACACCTTC. Amino acid sequence: CASSPLGSNYGYTF.

CDR3 sequence (DNA): TGTGCCAGCAGCTCCTTTTCCGCGGACTTGAACACTGAAGCTTTCTTT. It encodes CASSSFSADLNTEAFF. V usage is TRBV7-6 and J usage is TRBJ1-1; D gene uncertain. Trimming cost V 4 bases and J 0 bases, with 15 bases left between them. There are 16 residues in the CDR3. The germline V gene has CDR1 SGHVS and CDR2 FNYEAQ.

The chain links TRBV5-1 to TRBJ2-1; 13 bases fit TRBD2. The J segment lost 9 bases and the V segment lost 1 base, leaving 7 bases of the junction unmatched. This CDR3 is built from 16 residues. Germline CDR1 SGHRS, CDR2 YFSETQ. The CDR3 DNA is TGCGCCAGCAGCTTGACCTATGGACTAGCGGGGGCTGAGCAGTTCTTC. It codes for CASSLTYGLAGAEQFF.